What follows describes a single TCR beta chain. Using a J-beta primer mix together with a sample-barcoded 5' primer, a second PCR was run for roughly 6 to 11 cycles. Sequencing of every sample gave 2.5 million or more CDR3-containing paired-end reads. TCRdb recomputed calls from the 5' RACE reads with MiXCR, one row per CDR3 protein. The sample shows about 640,000 distinct CDR3 sequences, 58% of them seen only once. The data were taken from a study of blood T cells in healthy people across ages. About the research overall: Capture by template switching was about one barcoded beta molecule per two T cells.

This CDR3 has 13 residues. The germline CDR1 and CDR2 sequences are LGHDT and YNNKEL (reference sequence). Trimming cost V 1 base and J 5 bases, with 8 bases left between them. Material for sequencing was blood. This TCR came from a man in his 60s in good health. V is TRBV3-1 and J is TRBJ1-2; D is unresolved. CDR3 loop: CASSQGDFYGYTF. CDR3 DNA: TGTGCCAGCAGCCAAGGGGATTTTTATGGCTACACCTTC.